These 18 T cell receptor beta chains were sequenced from one sample in a study of blood T cells in healthy people across ages. It was with a sample-barcoded 5' primer and a J-beta primer mix that a second PCR of about 6 to 12 cycles was run. TCRdb re-called the 5' RACE reads through MiXCR, storing one row per CDR3 protein. Of some 1.5 million distinct CDR3 sequences listed, 42% are singletons. Sequenced material: blood. These receptors were collected from a woman between 18 and 29 years old in good health.

This clonotype has only a few counts. The chain combines TRBV19 with TRBJ2-6; 8 bases are a match to TRBD1. The CDR3 loop spans 16 amino acids. V gave up 5 bases and J gave up 4 bases; unmatched junction bases: 7. Germline assignment: CDR1 LNHDA and CDR2 SQIVND (reference sequence). CDR3 nucleotides: TGTGCCAGTAGTCCGGGACAGGCGAGCGGGGCCAACGTCCTGACTTTC. It specifies CASSPGQASGANVLTF.

This chain joins TRBV20-1 and TRBJ1-5; tentative D call: TRBD1 (5 bases). Germline CDR1 and CDR2: DFQATT and SNEGSKA (reference sequence). This CDR3 contains 16 residues. V lost 4 bases and J lost 0, with 16 bases in between. CDR3: CSATETGTYSNQPQHF. The DNA for the CDR3 is TGCAGTGCTACTGAAACAGGAACTTATAGCAATCAGCCCCAGCATTTT.

The chain has TRBV6-5 and TRBJ2-3; unclear D gene. Trimming stripped 6 bases from V and 0 bases from J, with 10 bases between. The CDR3 is made up of 14 amino acids. Germline V lookup: CDR1 MNHEY, CDR2 SVGAGI. This CDR3 reads CASRLTLSTDTQYF. The CDR3, as DNA: TGTGCCAGCAGACTTACCCTGAGCACAGATACGCAGTATTTT.

The chain couples TRBV12-3 or TRBV12-4 to TRBJ1-2, with D unresolved. The CDR3 is 14 amino acids. V gave up 3 bases and J gave up 1 base, with 9 bases separating them. Written as DNA, the CDR3 is TGTGCCAGCAGTTTTATCCTGGGTAACTATGGCTACACCTTC. Its protein is CASSFILGNYGYTF.

The rearrangement joins TRBV16 to TRBJ2-1; D uncertain. Germline loops: CDR1 KGHSY, CDR2 FQNENV. The CDR3 covers 16 residues. V gave up 1 base and J gave up 0 bases, with 10 bases separating them. This CDR3 is CASSQFYNSSYNEQFF. CDR3 coding DNA: TGTGCCAGCAGCCAATTTTACAACAGCTCCTACAATGAGCAGTTCTTC.

The chain combines TRBV6-5 with TRBJ2-6; D is unclear. Germline V gives CDR1 MNHEY, CDR2 SVGAGI. The CDR3 contains 18 residues. Trimming left V 4 bases short and J 0 bases short, with 16 bases between. CDR3 sequence: CASSFTGFPSSGANVLTF. The CDR3 region has the DNA TGTGCCAGCAGTTTTACCGGGTTTCCCTCCTCTGGGGCCAACGTCCTGACTTTC.

The chain links TRBV6-5 to TRBJ1-1; 7 bases map to TRBD1. CDR3 length equals 15 residues. Germline trimming cut 4 bases from V and 4 bases from J; bases unmatched to any gene: 9. Per the germline V gene, CDR1 is MNHEY and CDR2 is SVGAGI. The DNA of the CDR3 is TGTGCCAGCAGTTTGACAGGGCTAAGGACCACTGAAGCTTTCTTT. It yields the protein CASSLTGLRTTEAFF.

The V and J genes are TRBV6-6 and TRBJ1-2; TRBD1 is a possible D gene (5 bases). The CDR3 contains 13 residues. Germline V CDR1 and CDR2: MNHNY, SVGAGI (reference sequence). V was clipped by 6 bases and J by 2 bases, with 10 bases between them. As DNA, the CDR3 is TGTGCCAGCAGAAAACAGGAAAACTATGGCTACACCTTC. This translates into CASRKQENYGYTF.

This clonotype showed up many times. The V and J genes are TRBV7-8 and TRBJ2-7, with TRBD2 matching 10 bases. V lost 4 bases to trimming and J lost 3 bases; unmatched junction nucleotides: 3. This CDR3 has 14 amino acids. CDR1 SGHVS and CDR2 FQNEAQ come from the germline V gene. This chain's CDR3 is CASSSSSGSYEQYF. The CDR3 DNA reads as TGTGCCAGCAGCTCCTCTAGCGGGAGCTACGAGCAGTACTTC. The full variable domain, completed using reference TRBV7-8 and TRBJ2-7, is GAGVSQSPRYKVAKRGQDVALRCDPISGHVSLFWYQQALGQGPEFLTYFQNEAQLDKSGLPSDRFFAERPEGSVSTLKIQRTQQEDSAVYLCASSSSSGSYEQYFGPGTRLTVT.

The rearrangement uses TRBV7-6 and TRBJ2-1, with D perhaps matching TRBD1 (5 bases). The end of the DNA fits TRBJ2-7 better, so the J call may be wrong. The CDR3 runs to 18 residues. Germline V gene lookup returns CDR1 SGHVS and CDR2 FNYEAQ. The CDR3 loop reads CASSPRLQTESSYNEQYF. In nucleotides, the CDR3 is TGTGCCAGCAGCCCGCGCCTTCAGACAGAGAGCTCCTACAATGAGCAGTACTTC.

This clonotype has a handful of counts. This may be a read error: a much more frequent sequence differs by one nucleotide. CDR3 DNA sequence: TGCAGTGCTGGAGTCCAACAGGGGGTCAACATTCAGTACTTC. It codes for CSAGVQQGVNIQYF. The chain links TRBV20-1 to TRBJ2-4; TRBD1 aligns across 8 bases. J gave up 7 bases and V 5 bases, and 10 bases lay outside the gene matches. Per the germline V gene, CDR1 is DFQATT and CDR2 is SNEGSKA (reference sequence). The CDR3 is 14 residues long.

There are a few counts of this clonotype. CDR3 in DNA: TGTGCCAGCAGCCGGCCGGGACCATGGAATGAGCAGTTCTTC. It encodes CASSRPGPWNEQFF. The V gene is TRBV6-6, the J gene TRBJ2-1, with D perhaps matching TRBD1 or TRBD2 (5 bases each). The CDR3 runs 14 residues. The germline V gene encodes CDR1 MNHNY and CDR2 SVGAGI (reference sequence). V dropped 6 bases and J dropped 7 bases, with 16 bases sitting between them.

This clonotype was counted between two and nine times. The genes are TRBV4-3 and TRBJ2-7; 8 nucleotides agree with TRBD2. Looked up from germline, CDR1 is LGHNA and CDR2 is YSLEER. Trimming at V came to 0 bases and at J to 3 bases, leaving 19 bases not matched to a gene. The CDR3 is made up of 20 amino acids. The CDR3 here is CASSQESVEAGEDLFYEQYF. The CDR3 coding sequence is TGCGCCAGCAGCCAAGAATCAGTAGAAGCGGGAGAAGACCTTTTCTACGAGCAGTACTTC.

The chain employs TRBV4-3 and TRBJ2-1; D may correspond to TRBD1 or TRBD2 (5 bases each). Germline assignment: CDR1 LGHNA and CDR2 YSLEER. The CDR3 runs 16 residues. V was clipped by 0 bases and J by 2 bases, with 11 bases between them. CDR3: CASSQDGDGAYNEQFF. Written as DNA, the CDR3 is TGCGCCAGCAGCCAAGACGGGGACGGGGCCTACAATGAGCAGTTCTTC.

This clonotype was observed many times. The chain recombines TRBV7-2 with TRBJ2-1; TRBD2 matches 10 bases. CDR1 SGHTA and CDR2 FQGNSA come from the germline V gene. This CDR3 region has 16 residues. V was pared by 6 bases and J by 9 bases, with 14 bases of the junction left unmatched. The CDR3 loop is CASSKVVGLAGVEQFF. CDR3 coding DNA: TGTGCCAGCAGTAAGGTTGTCGGGCTAGCGGGAGTTGAGCAGTTCTTC.

This clonotype occurred a few times. The gene calls are TRBV29-1 and TRBJ2-1; 10 bases are a match to TRBD2. CDR1 and CDR2 from the germline V gene are SQVTM and ANQGSEA. The CDR3 length is 18 residues. Unmatched junction bases numbered 15, after V lost 7 bases and J lost 0 bases. CDR3 region: CSARPAGGMRGSYNEQFF. Written as DNA, the CDR3 is TGCAGCGCCCGTCCAGCGGGGGGGATGAGGGGCTCCTACAATGAGCAGTTCTTC.

The chain recombines TRBV6-5 with TRBJ1-1; D perhaps matches TRBD1 (5 bases). The germline gives CDR1 MNHEY, CDR2 SVGAGI. V lost 6 bases and J lost 1, with 18 bases in between. The CDR3 sequence is 16 residues long. The CDR3 is CASSGRRTQGNTEAFF. The CDR3 coding sequence is TGTGCCAGCAGCGGACGAAGAACCCAGGGGAACACTGAAGCTTTCTTT.

This clonotype was detected once. The gene calls are TRBV29-1 and TRBJ2-4; D might be TRBD1 (8 bases). The DNA matches TRBJ2-7 better at its end, which makes the J call doubtful. Germline CDR1 and CDR2: SQVTM and ANQGSEA. The CDR3 runs 15 residues. The CDR3 region has the DNA TGCAGCGTTGAATACAGACAGGGGAGGGACTACGAGCAGTACTTC. This codes for CSVEYRQGRDYEQYF.